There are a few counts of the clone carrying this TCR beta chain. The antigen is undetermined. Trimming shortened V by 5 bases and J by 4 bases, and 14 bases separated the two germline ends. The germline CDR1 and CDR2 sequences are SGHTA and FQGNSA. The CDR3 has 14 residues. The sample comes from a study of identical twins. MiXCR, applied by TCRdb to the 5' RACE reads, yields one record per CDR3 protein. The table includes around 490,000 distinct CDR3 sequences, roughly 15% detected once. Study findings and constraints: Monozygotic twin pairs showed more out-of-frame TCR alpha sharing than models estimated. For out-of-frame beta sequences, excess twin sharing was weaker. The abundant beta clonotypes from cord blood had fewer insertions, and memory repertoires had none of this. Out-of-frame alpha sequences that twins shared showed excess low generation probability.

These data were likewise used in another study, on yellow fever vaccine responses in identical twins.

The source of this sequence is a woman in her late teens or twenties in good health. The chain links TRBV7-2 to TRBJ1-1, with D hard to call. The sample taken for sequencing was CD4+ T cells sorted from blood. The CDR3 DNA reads TGTGCCAGCAGCAAAGAGAGGGTTGGCACTGAAGCTTTCTTT. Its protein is CASSKERVGTEAFF.